This T cell receptor (beta chain) is from a study of blood T cells in healthy people across ages. This clonotype has just a few counts. PCR was performed a second time for about 6 to 12 cycles using a sample-barcoded 5' primer and a J-beta primer mix. The study obtained at least 3 million CDR3-containing paired-end reads from every sample. TCRdb itself ran the 5' RACE reads through MiXCR, one entry per CDR3 protein. The sample yields 500,000 to 600,000 distinct CDR3 sequences, approximately 27% seen once. Germline V gives CDR1 LGHNT, CDR2 FRNRAP. Trimming took off 5 bases at V and 6 bases at J, with 11 bases between the two ends. This CDR3 has 13 amino acids. Every donor provided roughly 10 milliliters of peripheral blood. Isolation per sample recovered at least 6 million PBMCs.

The sequence came from a woman in her seventies in good health. V usage is TRBV12-5 and J usage is TRBJ2-4; the D gene could be TRBD1 or TRBD2 (5 bases each). Sample: blood. The CDR3 protein is CASGQGRGNIQYF. Here the CDR3 DNA reads TGTGCTAGTGGTCAGGGCCGGGGAAACATTCAGTACTTC.